This is a list of T cell receptor beta chains from one sample in a study of post-analysis software for immune sequencing data. TCRdb analysed the PCR reads with MiXCR anew, one entry per CDR3 protein. The sample contains about 170,000 distinct CDR3 sequences, about 29% of which appear only once. The specimen sequenced was blood. These TCRs come from a girl between 10 and 17 years old with multiple sclerosis. Each CDR3 is given with its conserved first and last residue. Each record gives: J gene, V gene, clone size, CDR3 protein. Only some rows state a clone size, as once, few, many or a class for expanded clones.

>TRBJ2-3|TRBV12-3/TRBV12-4|NA
CAGSSPDRGSTDTQYF
>TRBJ1-2|TRBV13|many
CASSSQGAYGYTF
>TRBJ2-1|TRBV10-3|NA
CAISRDRPSDNERFF
>TRBJ1-3|TRBV20-1|NA
CSASAGQGFGNTIYF
>TRBJ1-5|TRBV5-1|many
CASSLDGPPNQPQHF
>TRBJ1-2|TRBV20-1|many
CSGAGQGYGYTF
>TRBJ2-5|TRBV10-3|many
CAISGGGVGETQYF
>NA|TRBV6-2/TRBV6-3|few
CASGGSVSFEQYF
>TRBJ1-6|TRBV5-1|few
CASSLDRGNNSPLHF
>TRBJ2-1|TRBV25-1|few
CASSESFLAGGKNEQFF
>TRBJ2-7|TRBV15|many
CATSRDRVTSYEQYF
>TRBJ1-1|TRBV25-1|many
CASSEFGAMNTEAFF
>TRBJ2-2|TRBV5-1|few
CASSLGTTSGYTGELFF
>TRBJ2-1|TRBV7-9|few
CASSLERDNEQFF
>TRBJ2-1|TRBV14|many
CASSQDLVSQQFF
>TRBJ2-3|TRBV10-2|once
CASSDMGRGTDTQYF
>TRBJ2-2|TRBV11-2|NA
CASSYITGLAVNTGELFF
>TRBJ1-1|TRBV27|NA
CATLRGGPNTEAFF
>TRBJ2-3|TRBV7-9|few
CASSRTGMVPDTQYF
>TRBJ2-7|TRBV20-1|NA
CSAPRQGEGYEQYF
>TRBJ2-7|TRBV4-1|many
CASSPPQGASYEQYF
>NA|TRBV29-1|NA
CSVPQWSSYNEQYF
>TRBJ2-7|TRBV21-1|NA
CASSRAASYGQYF
>TRBJ1-1|TRBV9|few
CASSLNQDPNTEAFF
>TRBJ2-7|TRBV11-1|many
CASSSYRTYEQYF
>TRBJ2-7|TRBV20-1|many
CSARGGASGISYEQYF
>TRBJ1-1|TRBV5-1|NA
CASSVAGSISEAFF
>TRBJ2-7|TRBV25-1|many
CASSEWDRGDEQYF